This T cell receptor beta chain was observed in a study of tissue T cells after allogeneic stem cell transplantation. Findings of the study overall: Motif-based clustering found tissue-specific repertoire signatures shared across patients, though few clones were shared.

Trimming left V 3 bases short and J 3 bases short, with 6 bases between. Germline V gives CDR1 FNHDT, CDR2 SITEND (reference sequence). This CDR3 has 12 residues. In the case of this clone: Its antigen is currently unknown. Gene names denote mouse genes. The read ends 1 residue shy of where the CDR3 ends; the end is completed using the germline J gene.

Measured with immunoSEQ multiplex PCR; TCRdb has only the in-frame clones, and not every one. Of over 2,000 clones in the sample, about 60% were seen once. This sample's time point: mouse harvest day 7 after allogeneic transplant. The graft held 10^6 splenic CD5+ T cells and 10^7 T-cell-depleted bone marrow cells. Mice had MHC-mismatched B6 into BALB/c GVHD, sampled day 7 or 14. This TCR was sampled from a female BALB/c mouse given C57BL/6 T cells with graft-versus-host disease after an allogeneic hematopoietic cell transplant. The sequenced sample was liver tissue. This chain links TRBV19 with TRBJ1-1; a weak D match, TRBD1 (5 bases). CDR3 DNA, as far as it was read: TGTGCCAGCAGTACGACAGACACAGAAGTCTTC. Translated: CASSTTDTEVF. The CDR3 in full is CASSTTDTEVFF.